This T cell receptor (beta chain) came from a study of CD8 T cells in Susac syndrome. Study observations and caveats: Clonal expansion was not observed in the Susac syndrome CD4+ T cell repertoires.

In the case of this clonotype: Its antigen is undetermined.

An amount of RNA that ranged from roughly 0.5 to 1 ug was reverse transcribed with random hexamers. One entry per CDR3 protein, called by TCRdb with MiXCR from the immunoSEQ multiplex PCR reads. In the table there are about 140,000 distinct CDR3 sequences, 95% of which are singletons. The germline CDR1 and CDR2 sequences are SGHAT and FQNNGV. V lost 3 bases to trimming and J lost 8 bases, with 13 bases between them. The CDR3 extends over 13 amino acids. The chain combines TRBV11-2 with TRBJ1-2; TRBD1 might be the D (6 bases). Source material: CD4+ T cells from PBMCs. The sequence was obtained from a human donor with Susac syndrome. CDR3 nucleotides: TGTGCCAGCAGCTTCAGGGGACGTGGAGGCTACACCTTC. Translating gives CASSFRGRGGYTF.